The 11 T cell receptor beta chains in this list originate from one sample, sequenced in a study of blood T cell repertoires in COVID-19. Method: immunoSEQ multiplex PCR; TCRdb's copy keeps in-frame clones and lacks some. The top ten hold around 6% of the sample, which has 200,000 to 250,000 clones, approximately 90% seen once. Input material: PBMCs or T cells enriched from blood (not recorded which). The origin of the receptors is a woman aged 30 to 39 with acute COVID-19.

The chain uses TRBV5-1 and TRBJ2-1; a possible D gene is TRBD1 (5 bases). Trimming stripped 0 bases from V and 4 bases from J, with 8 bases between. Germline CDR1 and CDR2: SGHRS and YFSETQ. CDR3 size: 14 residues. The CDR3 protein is CASSLEGFYNEQFF. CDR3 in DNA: TGCGCCAGCAGCTTGGAGGGGTTTTACAATGAGCAGTTCTTC.

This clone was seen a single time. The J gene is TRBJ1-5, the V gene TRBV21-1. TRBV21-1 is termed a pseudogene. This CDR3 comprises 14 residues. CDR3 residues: CASSPRGRQQPQHF. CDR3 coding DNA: TGTGCCAGCAGCCCTCGCGGAAGGCAGCAGCCCCAGCATTTT.

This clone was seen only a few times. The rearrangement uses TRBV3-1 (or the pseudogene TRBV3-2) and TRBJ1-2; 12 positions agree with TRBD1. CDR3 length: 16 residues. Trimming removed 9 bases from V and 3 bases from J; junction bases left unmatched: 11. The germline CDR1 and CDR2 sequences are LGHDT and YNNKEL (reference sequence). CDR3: CASSRGQGAIHYGYTF. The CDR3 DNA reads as TGTGCCAGTTCGAGGGGACAGGGGGCCATACACTATGGCTACACCTTC.

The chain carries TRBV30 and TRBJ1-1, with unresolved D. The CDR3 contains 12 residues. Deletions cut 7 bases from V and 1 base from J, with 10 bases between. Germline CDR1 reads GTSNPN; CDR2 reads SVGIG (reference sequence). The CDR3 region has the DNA TGTGCCTCAGCACGGGGGAACACTGAAGCTTTCTTT. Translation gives CASARGNTEAFF.

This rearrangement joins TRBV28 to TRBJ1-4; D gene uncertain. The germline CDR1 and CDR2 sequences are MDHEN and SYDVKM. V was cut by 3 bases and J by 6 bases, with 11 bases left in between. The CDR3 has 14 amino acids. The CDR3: CASSLFQVDEKLFF. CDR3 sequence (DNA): TGTGCCAGCAGTTTGTTCCAGGTAGATGAAAAACTGTTTTTT.

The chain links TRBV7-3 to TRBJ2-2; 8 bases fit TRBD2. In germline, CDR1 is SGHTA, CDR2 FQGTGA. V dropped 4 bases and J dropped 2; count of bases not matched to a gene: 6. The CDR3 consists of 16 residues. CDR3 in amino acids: CASSSIAGPNTGELFF. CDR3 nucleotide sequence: TGTGCCAGCAGCTCCATAGCGGGACCAAACACCGGGGAGCTGTTTTTT.

CDR3 nucleotide sequence: TGTGCCAGCAGTGGGTGGCAGGGTAAAAACTATGGCTACACCTTC. The encoded protein is CASSGWQGKNYGYTF. The chain employs TRBV25-1 and TRBJ1-2, with D possibly TRBD1 on 5 matching bases. The CDR3 spans 15 residues. Trimming cost V 4 bases and J 2 bases, with 14 bases left between them. Germline loops: CDR1 MGHDK, CDR2 SYGVNS.

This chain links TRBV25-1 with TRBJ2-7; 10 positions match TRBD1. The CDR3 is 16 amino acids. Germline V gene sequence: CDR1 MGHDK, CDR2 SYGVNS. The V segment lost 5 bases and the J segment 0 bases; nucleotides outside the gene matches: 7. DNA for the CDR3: TGTGCCAGCAGTCACTCCGGGACAGGGGCCTCCTACGAGCAGTACTTC. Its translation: CASSHSGTGASYEQYF.

CDR3 sequence: CASSQLYRDSGELFF. The CDR3, as DNA: TGTGCCAGCAGTCAGTTATACAGGGATTCCGGGGAGCTGTTTTTT. This chain joins TRBV6-5 and TRBJ2-2; D possibly corresponds to TRBD1 (6 bases). The CDR3 sequence is 15 residues long. Germline V CDR1 and CDR2: MNHEY, SVGAGI. Between the trimmed V and J ends, which lost 5 bases and 6 bases, there was a span of 16 bases.

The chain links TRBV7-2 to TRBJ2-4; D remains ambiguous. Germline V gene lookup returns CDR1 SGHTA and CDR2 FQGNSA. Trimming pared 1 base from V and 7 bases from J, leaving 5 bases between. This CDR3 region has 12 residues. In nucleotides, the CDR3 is TGTGCCAGCAGCTTAGACCGGAACATTCAGTACTTC. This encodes CASSLDRNIQYF.

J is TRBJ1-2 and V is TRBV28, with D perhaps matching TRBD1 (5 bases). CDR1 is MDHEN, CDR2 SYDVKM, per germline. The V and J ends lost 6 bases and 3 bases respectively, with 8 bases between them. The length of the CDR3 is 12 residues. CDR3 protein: CASSGTDYGYTF. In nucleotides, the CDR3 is TGTGCCAGCAGCGGGACTGACTATGGCTACACCTTC.